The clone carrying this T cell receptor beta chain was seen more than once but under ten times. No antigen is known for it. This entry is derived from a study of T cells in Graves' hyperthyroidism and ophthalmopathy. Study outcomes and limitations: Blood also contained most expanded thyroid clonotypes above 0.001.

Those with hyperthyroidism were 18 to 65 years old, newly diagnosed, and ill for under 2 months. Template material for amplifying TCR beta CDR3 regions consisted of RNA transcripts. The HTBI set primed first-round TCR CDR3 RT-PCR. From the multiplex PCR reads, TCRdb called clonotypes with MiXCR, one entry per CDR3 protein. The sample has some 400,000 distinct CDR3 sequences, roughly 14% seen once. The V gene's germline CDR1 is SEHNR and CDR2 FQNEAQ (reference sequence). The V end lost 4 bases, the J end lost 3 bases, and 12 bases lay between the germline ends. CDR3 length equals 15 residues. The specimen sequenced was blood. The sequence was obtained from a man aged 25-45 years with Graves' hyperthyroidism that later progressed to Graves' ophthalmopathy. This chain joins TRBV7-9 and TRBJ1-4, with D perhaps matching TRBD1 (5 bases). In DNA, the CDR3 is TGTGCCAGCAGCTCCGTGTGGGGACCTAATGAAAAACTGTTTTTT. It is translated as CASSSVWGPNEKLFF.